This TCR beta chain stems from a study of T cell responses to AZD1222 COVID-19 vaccine. Study-wide results and caveats: Donors in the cohort were predominantly white British and more often female, and clonal diversity was possibly underestimated. Seropositive AZD1222 recipients at baseline numbered only five to seven. Spike was spanned by vaccine-associated CD4 TCRs, with dominance at 160-218 and 743-854.

Germline assignment: CDR1 DFQATT and CDR2 SNEGSKA (reference sequence). Trimming pared 3 bases from V and 11 bases from J, leaving 4 bases between. This CDR3 region has 8 residues. TCRdb's copy holds only in-frame clones and misses some; the assay was immunoSEQ multiplex PCR. The sample lists 240,000 or so clones; 85% to 95% were seen once. Comments on this clone: Its target is not known.

The sequence derives from an adult in good health. The specimen comprised peripheral blood, sampled on day 0 of AZD1222 vaccination. The chain has TRBV20-1 and TRBJ1-1, with D unresolved. CDR3 protein: CSASKAFF. Written as DNA, the CDR3 is TGCAGTGCTAGTAAGGCTTTCTTT.